Each of the 22 T cell receptor beta chains below was sequenced from the same sample in a study of T cell changes during pregnancy in multiple sclerosis. Only in-frame clones appear in the TCRdb table, and some are missing; sequencing was by immunoSEQ multiplex PCR. The sample lists 40,000 to 45,000 clones; 85% to 95% were seen once. The material sequenced was CD4+ T cells from peripheral blood mononuclear cells, taken in the third trimester of pregnancy. The receptors originated from a female donor with multiple sclerosis, enrolled in a pregnancy study.

The chain links TRBV30 to TRBJ2-5, with D maybe TRBD2 (6 bases). V lost 1 base and J 5 bases, leaving 14 bases between the germline ends. Looked up from germline, CDR1 is GTSNPN and CDR2 is SVGIG (reference sequence). The CDR3 consists of 14 residues. The chain's CDR3 is CAWSATSNGETQYF. The CDR3 DNA reads as TGTGCCTGGAGTGCGACTAGTAACGGGGAGACCCAGTACTTC.

The chain uses TRBV7-6 and TRBJ2-7; 9 bases fit TRBD1. The trim removed 5 bases at V and 7 bases at J, leaving 9 bases unmatched. The CDR3 covers 14 residues. Looked up from germline, CDR1 is SGHVS and CDR2 is FNYEAQ. CDR3 amino acids: CASSPGTGREEQYF. For the CDR3, the DNA is TGTGCCAGCAGCCCAGGGACAGGGCGTGAGGAGCAGTACTTC.

V and J are TRBV5-6 and TRBJ2-3; no firm D call. CDR3 length equals 13 residues. V lost 2 bases and J lost 1, with 5 bases in between. Germline assignment: CDR1 SGHDT and CDR2 YYEEEE. CDR3 loop: CASSFIGTDTQYF. The CDR3 DNA sequence: TGTGCCAGCAGCTTTATCGGCACAGATACGCAGTATTTT.

The chain recombines TRBV6-1 with TRBJ1-3; 9 bases are shared with TRBD1. V shed 7 bases, J shed 4 bases, and the junction held 8 bases outside the gene matches. The CDR3 is 15 amino acids. Germline loops: CDR1 MNHNS, CDR2 SASEGT. The CDR3 loop is CASNLQGARGNTIYF. The CDR3 DNA sequence: TGTGCCAGCAACCTACAGGGGGCTAGGGGAAACACCATATATTTT.

This clone was picked up a small number of times. The chain uses TRBV2 and TRBJ2-4, with D maybe TRBD2 (6 bases). The germline gives CDR1 SNHLY, CDR2 FYNNEI. The CDR3 has 15 residues. V was cut by 4 bases and J by 6 bases, with 16 bases left in between. In DNA form, the CDR3 reads TGTGCCAGCAGTGTTAGACGGCGGGATCTAAACATTCAGTACTTC. Its protein product is CASSVRRRDLNIQYF.

Only a few counts were recorded for this clone. This chain joins TRBV11-2 and TRBJ2-7; TRBD2 matches at 7 bases. The CDR3 totals 16 residues. The junction had 5 bases not matched to a gene; V was cut back by 0 bases and J by 0 bases. Germline-derived CDR1 and CDR2 are SGHAT and FQNNGV. DNA for the CDR3: TGTGCCAGCAGCTTAGATCTCCTAGCGGCCTCCTACGAGCAGTACTTC. Its translation is CASSLDLLAASYEQYF.

V is TRBV27 and J is TRBJ2-1; TRBD2 matches 7 bases. There are 18 residues in the CDR3. The germline CDR1 and CDR2 sequences are MNHEY and SMNVEV (reference sequence). J was trimmed by 2 bases and V by 2 bases; bases with no gene match: 12. The CDR3 spells CASSLKAGVTPTYNEQFF. DNA of the CDR3: TGTGCCAGCAGTTTAAAGGCGGGGGTGACCCCCACCTACAATGAGCAGTTCTTC.

CDR3 bases: TGTGCCAGTAGTTTGGTAGCGGCCGCGAACACCGGGGAGCTGTTTTTT. It is translated as CASSLVAAANTGELFF. The chain employs TRBV19 and TRBJ2-2; TRBD2 might be the D (6 bases). The CDR3 runs 16 residues. Trimming took 5 bases from V and 0 from J, leaving 13 bases between them. Germline V CDR1 and CDR2: LNHDA, SQIVND (reference sequence). Full variable domain (rest looked up from reference TRBV19 and TRBJ2-2): DGGITQSPKYLFRKEGQNVTLSCEQNLNHDAMYWYRQDPGQGLRLIYYSQIVNDFQKGDIAEGYSVSREKKESFPLTVTSAQKNPTAFYLCASSLVAAANTGELFFGEGSRLTVL.

The genes are TRBV5-1 and TRBJ2-3, with 10 bases lining up with TRBD2. Germline V gene data show CDR1 as SGHRS and CDR2 as YFSETQ. The CDR3 has 17 amino acids. V was clipped by 4 bases and J by 0 bases; unmatched bases: 8. CDR3 in amino acids: CASSPRRTSGSTDTQYF. The CDR3 nucleotides are TGCGCCAGCAGCCCACGCAGGACTAGCGGTAGCACAGATACGCAGTATTTT.

Only one count was recorded for this clone. The chain links TRBV19 to TRBJ2-3; perhaps TRBD2 as D (5 bases). This CDR3 has 15 amino acids. Between the trimmed V and J ends, which lost 1 base and 6 bases, there was a span of 14 bases. CDR1 and CDR2 from the germline V gene are LNHDA and SQIVND (reference sequence). Written as DNA, the CDR3 is TGTGCCAGTAGTATAGGAGGACTCGTCTGGGATACGCAGTATTTT. Encoded protein: CASSIGGLVWDTQYF.

The gene calls are TRBV7-9 and TRBJ1-1; unclear D gene. Germline V gene lookup returns CDR1 SEHNR and CDR2 FQNEAQ (reference sequence). CDR3 size: 14 residues. V lost 5 bases, J lost 0 bases, and 10 bases lay in between. The CDR3 DNA follows: TGTGCCAGCAGCGTGACGGAGTTGAACACTGAAGCTTTCTTT. Amino acids: CASSVTELNTEAFF.

V and J are TRBV11-3 and TRBJ2-1; D is undetermined. This CDR3 has 16 residues. Germline CDR1 reads SGHNT; CDR2 reads YENEEA. Deletions cut 5 bases from V and 7 bases from J, with 21 bases between. The CDR3 here is CASSPARLLSGNEQFF. The CDR3 DNA is TGTGCCAGCAGCCCCGCCCGACTCTTGTCGGGTAATGAGCAGTTCTTC.

The rearrangement uses TRBV28 and TRBJ1-1; 8 bases agree with TRBD1. The CDR3 is made up of 15 amino acids. Trimming removed 1 base from V and 5 bases from J; junction bases left unmatched: 6. CDR1 is MDHEN, CDR2 SYDVKM, per germline. CDR3 nucleotides: TGTGCCAGCAGTTTATCTGCAGGGGGCAAAACTGAAGCTTTCTTT. As protein: CASSLSAGGKTEAFF.

In regard to this clone: Other nucleotide sequences from this sample produce the same CDR3. The V call is TRBV6-6, the J call TRBJ2-7; 13 bases align to TRBD2. Germline CDR1 MNHNY, CDR2 SVGAGI (reference sequence). CDR3 length: 14 residues. The V and J ends lost 5 bases and 3 bases, in that order; junction bases with no gene match: 1. The CDR3 coding sequence is TGTGCCAGCAGTCGACTAGCGGGGGGCTACGAGCAGTACTTC. Its protein is CASSRLAGGYEQYF.

The rearrangement uses TRBV9 and TRBJ2-7; TRBD2 matches at 10 bases. The CDR3 extends over 15 amino acids. From germline, CDR1 is SGDLS and CDR2 YYNGEE. V was clipped by 0 bases and J by 3 bases; unmatched bases: 3. The CDR3 protein is CASSVGASGSYEQYF. The CDR3 DNA reads as TGTGCCAGCAGCGTAGGGGCTAGCGGGAGCTACGAGCAGTACTTC.

This clone was recorded only once. The chain joins TRBV30 to TRBJ2-6; 7 bases agree with TRBD1. The germline CDR1 and CDR2 sequences are GTSNPN and SVGIG (reference sequence). Germline trimming cut 4 bases from V and 2 bases from J; bases unmatched to any gene: 8. This CDR3 is built from 16 residues. This chain's CDR3 is CAWKGGHNAGANVLTF. CDR3 nucleotides: TGTGCCTGGAAAGGGGGCCATAATGCTGGGGCCAACGTCCTGACTTTC.

The CDR3 sequence: CASRTSVYGYTF. The CDR3 region has the DNA TGTGCCAGCAGGACTTCAGTCTATGGCTACACCTTC. The V and J genes are TRBV28 and TRBJ1-2; no definite D call. CDR3 length: 12 amino acids. With 6 bases removed from V and 4 bases from J, the gap between germline ends came to 9 bases. Germline V gene lookup returns CDR1 MDHEN and CDR2 SYDVKM.

This sequence joins TRBV28 and TRBJ2-7; tentative D call: TRBD1 (5 bases). V was pared by 1 base and J by 2 bases, with 9 bases between. The germline gives CDR1 MDHEN, CDR2 SYDVKM. The CDR3 runs 14 residues. CDR3 residues: CASSLLGPPYEQYF. In DNA, the CDR3 is TGTGCCAGCAGTTTATTGGGGCCTCCCTACGAGCAGTACTTC.

This sequence joins TRBV2 and TRBJ2-3; 7 bases match TRBD2. The CDR3 length is 14 residues. J lost 2 bases, V lost 6 bases, and 5 bases had no gene match. The V gene's germline CDR1 is SNHLY and CDR2 FYNNEI. CDR3 residues: CASSSGGVTDTQYF. CDR3 in DNA: TGTGCCAGCAGCAGTGGGGGGGTCACAGATACGCAGTATTTT.

V and J are TRBV7-2 and TRBJ1-2; 10 bases fit TRBD1. J gave up 6 bases and V 3 bases, and 7 bases lay outside the gene matches. The CDR3 runs 15 residues. Germline lookup yields CDR1 SGHTA and CDR2 FQGNSA. CDR3 in DNA: TGTGCCAGCAGCTTCCAGACAGGGGGCAGGGATGGCTACACCTTC. It codes for CASSFQTGGRDGYTF. Variable domain in full (rest from reference TRBV7-2 and TRBJ1-2): GAGVSQSPSNKVTEKGKDVELRCDPISGHTALYWYRQSLGQGLEFLIYFQGNSAPDKSGLPSDRFSAERTGGSVSTLTIQRTQQEDSAVYLCASSFQTGGRDGYTFGSGTRLTVV.

The chain carries TRBV28 and TRBJ2-3; D might be TRBD2 (5 bases). There are 15 residues in the CDR3. Germline lookup yields CDR1 MDHEN and CDR2 SYDVKM. Trimming removed 5 bases from V and 0 bases from J, with 12 bases in between. DNA of the CDR3: TGTGCCAGCAGTCCCGGACTCCCTAGCACAGATACGCAGTATTTT. Translated: CASSPGLPSTDTQYF.

The CDR3 coding sequence is TGTGCCAGCACTCCGGACAGGGTGACGGGCACTGAAGCTTTCTTT. It codes for CASTPDRVTGTEAFF. V and J are TRBV28 and TRBJ1-1; 8 bases align to TRBD1. J was trimmed by 4 bases and V by 7 bases; bases with no gene match: 11. This CDR3 has 15 amino acids. The germline V gene encodes CDR1 MDHEN and CDR2 SYDVKM.